These 25 T cell receptor beta chains originate from one sample sequenced in a study of T cell responses to AZD1222 COVID-19 vaccine. Profiling relied on immunoSEQ multiplex PCR, and the TCRdb table lists in-frame clones only, not all of them. The table records around 84,000 clones, around 90% of them present only once. The input for sequencing was peripheral blood, taken on day 0 of MenACWY control vaccination. Receptors originate from an adult in good health.

This clone has just a few counts. The chain recombines TRBV9 with TRBJ1-3; 7 bases are shared with TRBD1. The CDR3 consists of 20 residues. Trimming cost V 3 bases and J 0 bases; bases outside gene matches: 18. Germline loops: CDR1 SGDLS, CDR2 YYNGEE. CDR3 coding DNA: TGTGCCAGCAGCGCAACAACCGTCGGGACAGTCTCCCACTCTGGAAACACCATATATTTT. Translated: CASSATTVGTVSHSGNTIYF.

The chain recombines TRBV30 with TRBJ2-2; no clear D gene. Trimming cost V 3 bases and J 0 bases, with 2 bases left between them. The CDR3 covers 12 residues. CDR1 GTSNPN and CDR2 SVGIG come from the germline V gene (reference sequence). In DNA form, the CDR3 reads TGTGCCTGGAGACCGAACACCGGGGAGCTGTTTTTT. As protein: CAWRPNTGELFF.

This chain connects TRBV5-4 to TRBJ1-1; no definite D call. The V gene's germline CDR1 is SGHNT and CDR2 YYREEE (reference sequence). The CDR3 has 15 residues. Between the trimmed V and J ends, which lost 0 bases and 1 base, there was a span of 10 bases. CDR3 nucleotides: TGTGCCAGCAGCTTGGTTCCCAAGGAGAACACTGAAGCTTTCTTT. Protein sequence: CASSLVPKENTEAFF.

The V gene is TRBV7-8, the J gene TRBJ1-2; no firm D call. Per germline, CDR1 SGHVS and CDR2 FQNEAQ. CDR3 length equals 15 residues. V gave up 2 bases and J gave up 2 bases, with 12 bases separating them. DNA of the CDR3: TGTGCCAGCAGCTTATCCCAGAAGGCCAACTATGGCTACACCTTC. Residues: CASSLSQKANYGYTF. The variable domain in full, with the rest retrieved from reference TRBV7-8 and TRBJ1-2, is GAGVSQSPRYKVAKRGQDVALRCDPISGHVSLFWYQQALGQGPEFLTYFQNEAQLDKSGLPSDRFFAERPEGSVSTLKIQRTQQEDSAVYLCASSLSQKANYGYTFGSGTRLTVV.

V is TRBV11-2 and J is TRBJ1-2; D not resolved. The ends were cut back, 4 bases at V and 6 bases at J, with 24 bases in the middle. CDR3 size: 17 residues. Germline lookup yields CDR1 SGHAT and CDR2 FQNNGV. CDR3 residues: CASSSIRGGVGINGYTF. The CDR3 DNA is TGTGCCAGCAGCTCAATACGCGGCGGTGTGGGAATTAATGGCTACACCTTC. Full variable domain (remainder filled in from reference TRBV11-2 and TRBJ1-2): EAGVAQSPRYKIIEKRQSVAFWCNPISGHATLYWYQQILGQGPKLLIQFQNNGVVDDSQLPKDRFSAERLKGVDSTLKIQPAKLEDSAVYLCASSSIRGGVGINGYTFGSGTRLTVV.

The chain couples TRBV19 to TRBJ1-4; D remains unclear. The CDR3 has 15 amino acids. V lost 7 bases and J 5 bases, leaving 17 bases between the germline ends. CDR1 is LNHDA, CDR2 SQIVND, per germline (reference sequence). CDR3 nucleotides: TGTGCCAGTACTCCCCCCGGGTTTCGAAATGAAAAACTGTTTTTT. This translates into CASTPPGFRNEKLFF. Drawing the rest from reference TRBV19 and TRBJ1-4, the complete variable domain is DGGITQSPKYLFRKEGQNVTLSCEQNLNHDAMYWYRQDPGQGLRLIYYSQIVNDFQKGDIAEGYSVSREKKESFPLTVTSAQKNPTAFYLCASTPPGFRNEKLFFGSGTQLSVL.

This rearrangement joins TRBV5-4 to TRBJ1-5; the match to TRBD1 covers 9 bases. This CDR3 region has 15 residues. The germline gives CDR1 SGHNT, CDR2 YYREEE (reference sequence). J gave up 2 bases and V 5 bases, and 5 bases lay outside the gene matches. CDR3 sequence reads: CASSRDREGNQPQHF. CDR3 sequence (DNA): TGTGCCAGCAGTCGGGACAGGGAAGGCAATCAGCCCCAGCATTTT.

V and J are TRBV7-9 and TRBJ1-3; D unresolved. Trimming removed 5 bases at V and 9 bases at J, with 23 bases between. There are 16 residues in the CDR3. The V gene's germline CDR1 is SEHNR and CDR2 FQNEAQ (reference sequence). CDR3 sequence: CASSADTGFRISTIYF. The CDR3 DNA reads TGTGCCAGCAGCGCCGACACCGGCTTTCGAATAAGCACCATATATTTT.

The chain links TRBV6-5 to TRBJ2-6; D is uncertain. This CDR3 contains 16 residues. The germline V and J ends were trimmed by 2 bases and 1 base, with 9 bases remaining between them. Per the germline V gene, CDR1 is MNHEY and CDR2 is SVGAGI. The CDR3 loop reads CASSYRGVSGANVLTF. The CDR3 DNA reads as TGTGCCAGCAGTTACCGTGGGGTATCTGGGGCCAACGTCCTGACTTTC.

This clone was detected once. V gene TRBV18 combines with J gene TRBJ2-7; 11 bases are shared with TRBD2. Germline V lookup: CDR1 KGHSH, CDR2 LQKENI. Trimming removed 2 bases from V and 3 bases from J; junction bases left unmatched: 6. The CDR3 sequence is 16 residues long. CDR3 region: CASSPSSGGNGYEQYF. The CDR3 nucleotides are TGTGCCAGCTCACCATCTAGCGGGGGGAACGGCTACGAGCAGTACTTC.

This sequence joins TRBV30 and TRBJ2-7, with TRBD1 matching 7 bases. Germline assignment: CDR1 GTSNPN and CDR2 SVGIG (reference sequence). V lost 2 bases, J lost 2 bases, and 3 bases stayed unmatched. The length of the CDR3 is 13 residues. The CDR3 sequence: CAWSRDRTYEQYF. The CDR3 region has the DNA TGTGCCTGGAGTAGGGACAGAACCTACGAGCAGTACTTC.

This chain connects TRBV30 to TRBJ2-5; D unclear. The V gene lost 2 bases and the J gene lost 5 bases, with 12 bases spanning the gap. CDR1 is GTSNPN, CDR2 SVGIG, per germline (reference sequence). The CDR3 covers 13 residues. CDR3 protein: CAWSRAYGETQYF. As DNA, the CDR3 is TGTGCCTGGAGTAGGGCCTACGGGGAGACCCAGTACTTC.

The genes are TRBV9 and TRBJ1-6; tentatively, D is TRBD1 (5 bases). V was cut by 0 bases and J by 7 bases, with 8 bases left in between. The CDR3 contains 14 residues. The germline gives CDR1 SGDLS, CDR2 YYNGEE. The CDR3 is CASSVGQTNSPLHF. As DNA, the CDR3 is TGTGCCAGCAGCGTAGGACAGACAAATTCACCCCTCCACTTT. The full variable domain, in which reference TRBV9 and TRBJ1-6 provide the parts outside the CDR3, is DSGVTQTPKHLITATGQRVTLRCSPRSGDLSVYWYQQSLDQGLQFLIQYYNGEERAKGNILERFSAQQFPDLHSELNLSSLELGDSALYFCASSVGQTNSPLHFGNGTRLTVT.

This sequence joins TRBV30 and TRBJ1-1; a weak D match, TRBD1 (5 bases). Germline V gene data show CDR1 as GTSNPN and CDR2 as SVGIG (reference sequence). Trimming removed 5 bases at V and 5 bases at J, with 30 bases between. The CDR3 extends over 18 amino acids. This chain's CDR3 is CAWGPNRGGEIERTEAFF. CDR3 sequence (DNA): TGTGCCTGGGGGCCGAATAGGGGAGGGGAGATCGAGAGGACTGAAGCTTTCTTT.

The chain employs TRBV30 and TRBJ1-1; D is uncertain. Germline lookup yields CDR1 GTSNPN and CDR2 SVGIG (reference sequence). This CDR3 contains 19 residues. The ends were cut back, 2 bases at V and 0 bases at J, with 25 bases in the middle. The CDR3 DNA reads as TGTGCCTGGAGTCCAATCCGCGTATGGAGCGGGGTCATGAACACTGAAGCTTTCTTT. Its translation: CAWSPIRVWSGVMNTEAFF.

V usage is TRBV6-5 and J usage is TRBJ1-3; D is ambiguous. In germline, CDR1 is MNHEY, CDR2 SVGAGI. V lost 7 bases and J 9 bases, leaving 19 bases between the germline ends. There are 14 residues in the CDR3. The CDR3 is CASKPVGIGGTIYF. The CDR3 nucleotides are TGTGCCAGCAAACCGGTGGGCATTGGCGGCACCATATATTTT.

This rearrangement joins TRBV19 to TRBJ2-1; D call uncertain. Trimming shortened V by 5 bases and J by 11 bases, and 10 bases separated the two germline ends. In germline, CDR1 is LNHDA, CDR2 SQIVND (reference sequence). CDR3 length: 11 residues. The CDR3 DNA is TGTGCCAGTAGTGCGGATGTCAAGCAGTTCTTC. Its protein is CASSADVKQFF. The full variable domain, its missing parts supplied by reference TRBV19 and TRBJ2-1, is DGGITQSPKYLFRKEGQNVTLSCEQNLNHDAMYWYRQDPGQGLRLIYYSQIVNDFQKGDIAEGYSVSREKKESFPLTVTSAQKNPTAFYLCASSADVKQFFGPGTRLTVL.

The chain uses TRBV12-3 or TRBV12-4 and TRBJ1-2; D unclear. This CDR3 contains 13 residues. V was cut by 2 bases and J by 5 bases, with 9 bases left in between. CDR3 DNA: TGTGCCAGCAGTTTAACCGGGTTTTATGGCTACACCTTC. Translating it yields CASSLTGFYGYTF.

The V call is TRBV28, the J call TRBJ2-3, with a possible D match to TRBD1 (5 bases). CDR1 and CDR2 (germline): MDHEN, SYDVKM. V lost 3 bases and J lost 1, with 20 bases in between. The CDR3 has 18 amino acids. CDR3 bases: TGTGCCAGCAGTTTCTGGGCAGGGCAACGGCTAGGCACAGATACGCAGTATTTT. It yields the protein CASSFWAGQRLGTDTQYF.

The chain combines TRBV29-1 with TRBJ1-4, with D unclear. V lost 1 base to trimming and J lost 7 bases, with 10 bases between them. Germline CDR1 reads SQVTM; CDR2 reads ANQGSEA. The CDR3 loop spans 13 amino acids. The CDR3 DNA sequence: TGCAGCGTTGAAGTTCCGGGAAGTGAAAAACTGTTTTTT. Translated: CSVEVPGSEKLFF.

The chain combines TRBV29-1 with TRBJ1-2; D may be TRBD1 (5 bases). This CDR3 is 11 amino acids long. Germline CDR1 is SQVTM and CDR2 is ANQGSEA. The V end was cut by 1 base, the J end by 5 bases, with 5 bases between. The CDR3 nucleotides read TGCAGCGTTGAAGGGGGGTATGGCTACACCTTC. Translating it yields CSVEGGYGYTF.

This clone has just a few counts. The rearrangement joins TRBV9 to TRBJ2-2, with 9 bases lining up with TRBD2. CDR3 length equals 16 residues. The V gene's germline CDR1 is SGDLS and CDR2 YYNGEE. With V trimmed by 0 bases and J by 4 bases, 4 bases remained unmatched. CDR3 loop: CASSVGGGATTGELFF. DNA for the CDR3: TGTGCCAGCAGCGTAGGCGGGGGGGCGACCACCGGGGAGCTGTTTTTT.

A word on this clone: The junction shows a germline mismatch at one end, possibly a read error. This chain links TRBV2 with TRBJ2-7; unclear D gene. This CDR3 region has 15 residues. Germline CDR1 SNHLY, CDR2 FYNNEI. DNA of the CDR3: TGTGCCAGCAGTGATTTAAATAGGGCAGGTAGGCCAGAGGAATTC. It yields the protein CASSDLNRAGRPEEF.

The genes are TRBV30 and TRBJ1-5, with D hard to call. Trimming took off 1 base at V and 0 bases at J, with 7 bases between the two ends. This CDR3 comprises 14 residues. Per germline, CDR1 GTSNPN and CDR2 SVGIG (reference sequence). CDR3 sequence reads: CAWSEGLSNQPQHF. In nucleotides, the CDR3 is TGTGCCTGGAGTGAGGGCCTTAGCAATCAGCCCCAGCATTTT. Supplemented by reference TRBV30 and TRBJ1-5, the full variable domain reads SQTIHQWPATLVQPVGSPLSLECTVEGTSNPNLYWYRQAAGRGLQLLFYSVGIGQISSEVPQNLSASRPQDRQFILSSKKLLLSDSGFYLCAWSEGLSNQPQHFGDGTRLSIL.

This rearrangement joins TRBV5-4 to TRBJ1-6, with no clear D. The germline V and J ends were trimmed by 0 bases and 7 bases, with 8 bases remaining between them. The CDR3 is made up of 14 amino acids. Germline assignment: CDR1 SGHNT and CDR2 YYREEE (reference sequence). The chain's CDR3 is CASSLGGENSPLHF. For the CDR3, the DNA is TGTGCCAGCAGCTTGGGAGGTGAGAATTCACCCCTCCACTTT. Combining the CDR3 with reference TRBV5-4 and TRBJ1-6 gives the whole variable domain ETGVTQSPTHLIKTRGQQVTLRCSSQSGHNTVSWYQQALGQGPQFIFQYYREEENGRGNFPPRFSGLQFPNYSSELNVNALELDDSALYLCASSLGGENSPLHFGNGTRLTVT.